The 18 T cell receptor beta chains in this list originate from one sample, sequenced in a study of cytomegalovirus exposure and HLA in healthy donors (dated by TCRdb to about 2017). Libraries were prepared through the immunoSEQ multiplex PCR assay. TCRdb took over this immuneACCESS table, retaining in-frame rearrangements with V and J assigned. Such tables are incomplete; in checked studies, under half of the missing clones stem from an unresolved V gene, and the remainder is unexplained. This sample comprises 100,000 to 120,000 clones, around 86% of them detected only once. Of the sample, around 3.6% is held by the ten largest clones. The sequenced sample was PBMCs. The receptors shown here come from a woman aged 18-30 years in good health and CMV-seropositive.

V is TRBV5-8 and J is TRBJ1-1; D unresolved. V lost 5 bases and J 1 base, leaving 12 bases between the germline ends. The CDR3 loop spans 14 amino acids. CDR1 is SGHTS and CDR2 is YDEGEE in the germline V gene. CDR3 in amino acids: CASSLLPGNTEAFF. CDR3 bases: TGTGCCAGCAGTTTGCTACCGGGGAACACTGAAGCTTTCTTT. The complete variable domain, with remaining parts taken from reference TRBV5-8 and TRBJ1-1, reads EAGVTQSPTHLIKTRGQQATLRCSPISGHTSVYWYQQALGLGLQFLLWYDEGEERNRGNFPPRFSGRQFPNYSSELNVNALELEDSALYLCASSLLPGNTEAFFGQGTRLTVV.

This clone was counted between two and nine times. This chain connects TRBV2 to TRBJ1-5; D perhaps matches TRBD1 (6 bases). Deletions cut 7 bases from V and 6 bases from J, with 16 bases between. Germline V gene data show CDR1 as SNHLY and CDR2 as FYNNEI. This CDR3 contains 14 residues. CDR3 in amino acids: CASNRDRYRQPQHF. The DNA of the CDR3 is TGTGCCAGCAACAGAGACAGGTACCGTCAGCCCCAGCATTTT.

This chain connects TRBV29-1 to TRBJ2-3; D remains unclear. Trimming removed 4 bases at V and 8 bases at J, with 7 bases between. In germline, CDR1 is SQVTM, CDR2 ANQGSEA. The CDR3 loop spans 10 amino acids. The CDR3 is CSVVVRTQYF. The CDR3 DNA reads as TGCAGCGTTGTGGTGCGTACGCAGTATTTT.

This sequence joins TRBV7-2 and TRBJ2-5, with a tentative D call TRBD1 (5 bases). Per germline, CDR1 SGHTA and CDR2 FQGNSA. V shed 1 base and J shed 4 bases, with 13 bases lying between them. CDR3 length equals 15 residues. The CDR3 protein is CASSLVPGRVETQYF. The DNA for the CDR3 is TGTGCCAGCAGCTTAGTGCCAGGGCGAGTAGAGACCCAGTACTTC.

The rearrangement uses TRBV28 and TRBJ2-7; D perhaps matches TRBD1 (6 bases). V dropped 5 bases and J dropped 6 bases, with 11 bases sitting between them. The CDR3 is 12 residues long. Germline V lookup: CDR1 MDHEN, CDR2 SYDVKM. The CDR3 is CASSPGQPEQYF. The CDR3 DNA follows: TGTGCCAGCAGTCCCGGACAGCCCGAGCAGTACTTC.

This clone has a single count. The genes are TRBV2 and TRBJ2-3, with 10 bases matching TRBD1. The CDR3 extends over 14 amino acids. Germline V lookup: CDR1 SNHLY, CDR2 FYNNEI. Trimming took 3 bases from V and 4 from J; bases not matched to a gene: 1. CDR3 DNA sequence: TGTGCCAGCAGTGAGACAGGGGGCGCAGATACGCAGTATTTT. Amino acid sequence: CASSETGGADTQYF. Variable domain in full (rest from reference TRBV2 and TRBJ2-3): EPEVTQTPSHQVTQMGQEVILRCVPISNHLYFYWYRQILGQKVEFLVSFYNNEISEKSEIFDDQFSVERPDGSNFTLKIRSTKLEDSAMYFCASSETGGADTQYFGPGTRLTVL.

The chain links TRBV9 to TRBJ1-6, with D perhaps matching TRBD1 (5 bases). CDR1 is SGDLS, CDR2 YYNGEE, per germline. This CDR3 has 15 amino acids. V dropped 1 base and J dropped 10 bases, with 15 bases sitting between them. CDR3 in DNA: TGTGCCAGCAGCGTACAGGGCGGACAAGGCTCACCCCTCCACTTT. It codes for CASSVQGGQGSPLHF.

CDR3 DNA sequence: TGTGCCAGCAGCTCTACGGGGAACACTGAAGCTTTCTTT. Amino acid sequence: CASSSTGNTEAFF. The rearrangement uses TRBV7-6 and TRBJ1-1; D is unclear. Trimming removed 4 bases at V and 1 base at J, with 7 bases between. There are 13 residues in the CDR3. Germline V gene sequence: CDR1 SGHVS, CDR2 FNYEAQ.

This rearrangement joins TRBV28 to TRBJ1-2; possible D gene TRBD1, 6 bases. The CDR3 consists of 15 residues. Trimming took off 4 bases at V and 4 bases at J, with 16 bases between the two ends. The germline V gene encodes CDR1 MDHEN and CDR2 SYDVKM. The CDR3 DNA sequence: TGTGCCAGCAGTTCCCCTGGGGGCCTCGGCTATGGCTACACCTTC. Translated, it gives CASSSPGGLGYGYTF.

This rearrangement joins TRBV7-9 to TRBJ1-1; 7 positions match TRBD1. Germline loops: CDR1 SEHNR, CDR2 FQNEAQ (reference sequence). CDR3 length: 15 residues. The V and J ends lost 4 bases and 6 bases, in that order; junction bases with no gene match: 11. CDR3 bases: TGTGCCAGCAGCTCTACAGGGGCTTATTACGCTGAAGCTTTCTTT. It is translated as CASSSTGAYYAEAFF.

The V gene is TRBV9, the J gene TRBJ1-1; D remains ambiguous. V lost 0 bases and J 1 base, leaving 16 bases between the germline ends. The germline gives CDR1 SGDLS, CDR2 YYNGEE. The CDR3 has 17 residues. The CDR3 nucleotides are TGTGCCAGCAGCGTAGGAGCGGAACCCAGGAGGAACACTGAAGCTTTCTTT. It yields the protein CASSVGAEPRRNTEAFF.

The CDR3 loop is CASGTSGVSLETQYF. The CDR3 DNA sequence: TGTGCCAGCGGGACTAGCGGGGTGTCTTTAGAGACCCAGTACTTC. This chain links TRBV2 with TRBJ2-5, with TRBD2 identical over 13 bases. The CDR3 runs to 15 residues. V was pared by 8 bases and J by 4 bases, with 7 bases of the junction left unmatched. Germline CDR1 reads SNHLY; CDR2 reads FYNNEI.

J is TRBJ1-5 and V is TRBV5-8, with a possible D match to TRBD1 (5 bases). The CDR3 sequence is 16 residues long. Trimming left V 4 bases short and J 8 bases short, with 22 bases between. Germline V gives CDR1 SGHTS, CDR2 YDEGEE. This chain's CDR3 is CASSVYRGLRFEPQHF. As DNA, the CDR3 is TGTGCCAGCAGCGTTTATCGGGGGTTGAGGTTTGAGCCCCAGCATTTT.

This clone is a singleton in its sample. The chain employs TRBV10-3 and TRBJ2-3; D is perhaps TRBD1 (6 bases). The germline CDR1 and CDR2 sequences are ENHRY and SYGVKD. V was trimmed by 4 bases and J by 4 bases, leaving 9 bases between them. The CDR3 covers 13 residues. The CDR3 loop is CAISGQGSDTQYF. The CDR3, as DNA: TGTGCCATCAGTGGCCAGGGGTCAGATACGCAGTATTTT.

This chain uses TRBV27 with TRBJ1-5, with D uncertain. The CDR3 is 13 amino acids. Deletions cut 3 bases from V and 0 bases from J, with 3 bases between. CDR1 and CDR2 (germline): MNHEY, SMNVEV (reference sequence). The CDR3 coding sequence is TGTGCCAGCAGTTTCTTTAGCAATCAGCCCCAGCATTTT. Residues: CASSFFSNQPQHF.

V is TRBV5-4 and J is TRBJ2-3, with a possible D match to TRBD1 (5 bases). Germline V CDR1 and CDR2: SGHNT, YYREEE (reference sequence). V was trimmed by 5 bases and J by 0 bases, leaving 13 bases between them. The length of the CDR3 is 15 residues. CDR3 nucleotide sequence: TGTGCCAGCAGGACAGACCGATCTAGCACAGATACGCAGTATTTT. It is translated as CASRTDRSSTDTQYF.

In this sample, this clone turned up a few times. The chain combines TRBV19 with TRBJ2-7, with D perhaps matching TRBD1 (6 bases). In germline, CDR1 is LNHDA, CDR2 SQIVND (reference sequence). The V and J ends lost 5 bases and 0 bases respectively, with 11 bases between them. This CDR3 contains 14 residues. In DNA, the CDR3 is TGTGCCAGTAGTGATATGGGGGCCTCCTACGAGCAGTACTTC. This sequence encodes CASSDMGASYEQYF.

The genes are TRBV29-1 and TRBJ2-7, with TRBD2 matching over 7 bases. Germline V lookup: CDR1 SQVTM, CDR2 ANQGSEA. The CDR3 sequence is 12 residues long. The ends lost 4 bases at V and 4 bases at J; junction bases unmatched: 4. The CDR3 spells CSVAQGGYEQYF. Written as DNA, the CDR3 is TGCAGCGTTGCCCAGGGAGGGTACGAGCAGTACTTC.